The present T cell receptor beta chain was sequenced within a study of radiation and T cells in renal cell carcinoma. Sequencing was performed with immunoSEQ multiplex PCR; in TCRdb, only in-frame clones are kept and a portion is missing. In the table there are 40,000 to 60,000 clones, approximately 80% of which are singletons. The table lists this clone with a few counts. Its antigen remains unidentified. Study-wide results and caveats: Without pretreatment biopsies, baseline tumor clonotype presence was undetermined.

Regarding time point: baseline pretreatment blood. The sample's treatment: 15 Gy SBRT to primary tumor, nephrectomy 4 weeks later. This CDR3 has 12 amino acids. V gave up 5 bases and J gave up 7 bases, with 14 bases separating them. CDR1 GTSNPN and CDR2 SVGIG come from the germline V gene (reference sequence). The source was blood, collected from a patient whose treatment included radiotherapy and nephrectomy. This clonotype was obtained from a woman between 70 and 85 years old with renal cell carcinoma. The gene calls are TRBV30 and TRBJ1-1; D uncertain. The CDR3 protein is CAWGQLWSEAFF. The CDR3 DNA sequence: TGTGCCTGGGGGCAACTATGGAGTGAAGCTTTCTTT.